This entry concerns a single T cell receptor (beta chain). In this sample, this clonotype turned up many times. Its target antigen remains unknown. Within one base of it there is no much larger clone, and no base qualities were kept. Stable Graves' hyperthyroidism was defined as the absence of progression to ophthalmopathy over 18 months of follow-up. Hyperthyroidism patients were aged 18 to 65 years and newly diagnosed, with disease duration of less than 2 months. Exclusion was applied to patients with uncontrolled infections, other autoimmune diseases, pregnancy or lactation. Diagnoses relied on clinical symptoms, serum thyroxine and TRAb, thyroid ultrasound and orbital computed tomography. Ficoll-Paque density gradient centrifugation was used to isolate PBMCs from around 10 ml of fresh peripheral blood. Trizol reagent was used to extract total RNA, and RNA quality was then checked on an Agilent 2100 Bioanalyzer.

Amplification of TCR beta CDR3 regions was carried out from RNA transcripts. The first round of RT-PCR for the TCR CDR3 was performed with the HTBI primer set and the Qiagen OneStep RT-PCR kit. A second multiplex PCR round built the libraries, followed by size selection and purification. Sequencing of the libraries was done on an Illumina HiSeq2000 using paired-end 100 bp reads. The authors' analysis ran thus. SOAPnuke was used to process the raw data, throwing out any read that contained adapters or uncalled bases, had a mean Phred below 15, or lacked an exact constant-primer or identifier match. COPE v1.2.5 was used to merge the high-quality paired reads, and each unique nucleotide sequence was defined as a clonotype. MiTCR v1.1 was used to align clonotypes to the IMGT TRBV, TRBD and TRBJ reference segments. The analysis included only V-J combinations with a frequency above 0.0001, which together covered about 99% of the repertoires. The TCS score was defined as F50 (clonal expansion) divided by E x V (chaos), with BLOSUM62-based TCRdist calculated between CDR3 peptides within each V-J. Welch's t-statistics and random forest reduced 500 to 550 V-J features to 13, which were used in a naive Bayes classifier (R e1071). TCRdb trimmed public reads at Q25 via fastp, called clones via MiXCR and kept in-frame beta chains. Rows with a matching CDR3 protein are joined into one entry that keeps the most common DNA and genes. The V and J calls, along with clone size, are taken from TCRdb and not from the paper's own processing. In this sample the table shows hundreds of thousands of distinct CDR3 sequences, 14% of which occur a single time. Of the sample, roughly 10% is held by the ten largest clones.

This sample is drawn from a study of T cells in Graves' hyperthyroidism and ophthalmopathy (dated by TCRdb to between 2018 and 2021). At the level of the whole study: Peripheral blood samples were taken at initial diagnosis, before any treatment was given. To identify distinguishing TCR V-J signatures, a discovery cohort of around 100 patients was used, comprising 43 with Graves' ophthalmopathy and around 57 with stable Graves' hyperthyroidism. Prospective prediction of ophthalmopathy was tested in an independent validation cohort of approximately 19 hyperthyroidism patients and some 17 patients who later progressed to ophthalmopathy. The approximately 100 discovery patients were divided at random into training and test sets in a 7:3 ratio. In addition, the study compared T-cell repertoires in thyroid tissue and in blood from five or six Graves' hyperthyroidism patients. Following sampling, methimazole starting at 30 mg daily was given to hyperthyroidism patients, and high-dose intravenous methylprednisolone was given to ophthalmopathy patients. The paper describes TCR Vbeta CDR3 sequencing of around 140 peripheral blood samples, made up of some 42 ophthalmopathy patients, roughly 72 hyperthyroidism patients and 17 progressor patients.

Looking up the germline V gene yields CDR1 SNHLY and CDR2 FYNNEI. V drops 4 bases and J drops 1 base, leaving 23 bases in between. The CDR3, cysteine through phenylalanine, is 19 amino acids long. Only the CDR3 DNA is retained, 57 bases long and in frame from the first base. What the work shows at the level of the full study, not this receptor alone: A model built on a 13 V-J signature distinguished ophthalmopathy from stable hyperthyroidism, reaching roughly 88% sensitivity and 81.08% specificity in cross-validation and 80%/75% in testing. Most expanded thyroid clonotypes (frequency above 0.001) were also detected in blood, suggesting blood repertoires may reflect thyroid immune responses. In validation, the model predicted progression to ophthalmopathy a median of roughly 6.5 months before onset, with roughly 70% sensitivity and 72.22% specificity. Sample size was not statistically predetermined, and investigators were not blinded to group allocation.

Sequenced: blood. The chain employs TRBV2 and TRBJ1-3; TRBD1 might be the D gene, on 6 matching bases. The receptor was isolated from a woman younger than 30 with Graves' hyperthyroidism. The nucleotides read TGTGCCAGCAGTGCCCACCTACAGGGACTCACGGGATCTGGAAACACCATATATTTT. Its product reads: CASSAHLQGLTGSGNTIYF.